This T cell receptor beta chain comes out of a study of CD8 T cells in Susac syndrome. The authors carried out high-throughput sequencing of TCR beta. They applied it to CD8+ and CD4+ T cells obtained from blood. In the multiple sclerosis control group, patients were treatment-naive and had stable or active relapsing-remitting disease. The CD8+ and CD4+ T cells were negatively isolated, with the TEMRA cells enriched by FACS. Germline CDR1 and CDR2: SGHTA and FQGNSA. The CDR3 length is 14 residues. V lost 8 bases to trimming and J lost 3 bases; unmatched junction nucleotides: 6. Reverse transcription of roughly 0.5 to 1 ug RNA was carried out with random hexamers. Amplification of TCR beta CDR3 used immunoSEQ multiplex PCR across 54 Vbeta and 13 Jbeta. In TCRdb, the immunoSEQ multiplex PCR reads were re-called with MiXCR into one record per CDR3 protein. Here the sample spans around 270,000 distinct CDR3 sequences, around 89% being singletons.

The V and J genes are TRBV7-2 and TRBJ2-7; 11 bases map to TRBD2. The sequencing input was CD8+ T cells from PBMCs. The receptor comes from a human donor with multiple sclerosis. CDR3 DNA sequence: TGTGCCAGCGGGGGACTAGCGGAGTTCTACGAGCAGTACTTC. Protein: CASGGLAEFYEQYF. The entire variable domain, with the rest obtained from reference TRBV7-2 and TRBJ2-7, is as follows: GAGVSQSPSNKVTEKGKDVELRCDPISGHTALYWYRQSLGQGLEFLIYFQGNSAPDKSGLPSDRFSAERTGGSVSTLTIQRTQQEDSAVYLCASGGLAEFYEQYFGPGTRLTVT.